What follows are 26 T cell receptor beta chains derived from one specimen sequenced in a study of response to subunit inactivated influenza vaccine listed by TCRdb under 2018. The method behind the library was RT-PCR. The sequencing machine was an Illumina HiSeq 2500. The public reads were reprocessed in TCRdb via fastp at Q25 and MiXCR, keeping in-frame beta chains. CDR3 protein sequences are deduplicated, and each keeps its most common genes and DNA. The table for this sample lists fewer than 400,000 distinct CDR3 sequences; about a fifth of them were counted only once. The ten biggest clones cover about 10% of the sample. Sequencing used PBMCs from blood, obtained about 20 months after vaccination. All receptors come from a man between 50 and 75 years old who received an inactivated influenza vaccine. Donor details come from another sample of the same person, matched by shared clones.

This chain joins TRBV5-1 and TRBJ1-5; possibly TRBD1 for D (6 bases). Germline V gives CDR1 SGHRS, CDR2 YFSETQ. Trimming removed 1 base at V and 11 bases at J, with 19 bases between. The CDR3 covers 15 residues. DNA of the CDR3: TGCGCCAGCAGCTTGTCAGGGGAAATATGGAAGTCCCAGCATTTT. Its translation: CASSLSGEIWKSQHF.

This chain uses TRBV20-1 with TRBJ2-3; D is tentatively TRBD1 or TRBD2 (5 bases each). This CDR3 has 14 residues. V was trimmed by 0 bases and J by 4 bases, leaving 11 bases between them. Per the germline V gene, CDR1 is DFQATT and CDR2 is SNEGSKA (reference sequence). CDR3 in DNA: TGCAGTGCTAGAGAGGACACCGGGGCAGATACGCAGTATTTT. This codes for CSAREDTGADTQYF.

The chain recombines TRBV10-3 with TRBJ2-7; a possible D gene is TRBD2 (6 bases). Germline-derived CDR1 and CDR2 are ENHRY and SYGVKD. The CDR3 totals 12 residues. The ends were cut back, 6 bases at V and 12 bases at J, with 18 bases in the middle. In DNA, the CDR3 is TGTGCCATCAGCGGGAGTTCGGACGGATGGTACTTC. Translating it yields CAISGSSDGWYF.

This clonotype was recorded many times. This rearrangement joins TRBV12-3 or TRBV12-4 to TRBJ1-1; no clear D. This CDR3 comprises 13 residues. Between the trimmed V and J ends, which lost 7 bases and 6 bases, there was a span of 15 bases. CDR3 DNA: TGTGCCAGCACCCTTGAGGTTAAGTCTGAAGCTTTCTTT. Translation: CASTLEVKSEAFF.

This clonotype was seen only a few times. The chain uses TRBV20-1 and TRBJ1-5; D unresolved. CDR1 is DFQATT and CDR2 is SNEGSKA in the germline V gene (reference sequence). The CDR3 loop spans 16 amino acids. Between the trimmed V and J ends, which lost 2 bases and 4 bases, there was a span of 18 bases. The CDR3 coding sequence is TGCAGTGCTAGATATCCACCGGCGACACCTAATCAGCCCCAGCATTTT. Protein sequence: CSARYPPATPNQPQHF.

CDR3 nucleotide sequence: TGTGCCAGCTCACCTAAGGACAGTAACTATGGCTACACCTTC. Encoded protein: CASSPKDSNYGYTF. The V gene is TRBV18, the J gene TRBJ1-2, with a possible D match to TRBD1 (6 bases). The V end was cut by 3 bases, the J end by 1 base, with 9 bases between. There are 14 residues in the CDR3. Germline V gene data show CDR1 as KGHSH and CDR2 as LQKENI.

In nucleotides, the CDR3 is TGTGCCAGCAGTGGTTCCCGGGACAGGGGGCGCGAAGCTTTCTTT. It codes for CASSGSRDRGREAFF. The rearrangement uses TRBV12-3 or TRBV12-4 and TRBJ1-1; 12 bases fit TRBD1. The V and J ends lost 5 bases and 8 bases, in that order; junction bases with no gene match: 9. The CDR3 loop spans 15 amino acids.

This clonotype was observed a few times. V gene TRBV7-2 combines with J gene TRBJ2-3, with D perhaps matching TRBD2 (6 bases). The CDR3 is made up of 16 amino acids. The V end was cut by 5 bases, the J end by 2 bases, with 17 bases between. CDR1 and CDR2 from the germline V gene are SGHTA and FQGNSA. The CDR3 loop is CASSAPLALVTDTQYF. For the CDR3, the DNA is TGTGCCAGCAGCGCCCCTCTAGCGTTAGTCACAGATACGCAGTATTTT. The full variable domain, with the rest looked up from reference TRBV7-2 and TRBJ2-3, is GAGVSQSPSNKVTEKGKDVELRCDPISGHTALYWYRQSLGQGLEFLIYFQGNSAPDKSGLPSDRFSAERTGGSVSTLTIQRTQQEDSAVYLCASSAPLALVTDTQYFGPGTRLTVL.

This clonotype was seen a few times. The chain is built from TRBV20-1 and TRBJ1-5; TRBD1 agrees at 9 bases. The CDR3 consists of 15 residues. CDR1 is DFQATT and CDR2 is SNEGSKA in the germline V gene (reference sequence). Trimming cost V 3 bases and J 5 bases; bases outside gene matches: 8. The CDR3 DNA sequence: TGCAGTGCTAGTAAGGGGACAGGGAGGCATCAGCCCCAGCATTTT. It translates to CSASKGTGRHQPQHF.

This chain connects TRBV11-3 to TRBJ1-1; perhaps TRBD1 as D (5 bases). CDR1 and CDR2 from the germline V gene are SGHNT and YENEEA. This CDR3 has 12 amino acids. The V end lost 5 bases, the J end lost 7 bases, and 11 bases lay between the germline ends. The CDR3 here is CASSASGGEAFF. CDR3 sequence (DNA): TGTGCCAGCAGCGCCTCTGGGGGTGAAGCTTTCTTT.

This CDR3 reads CASSEPVGRGSGNTIYF. The DNA of the CDR3 is TGTGCCAGCAGTGAACCCGTGGGACGGGGAAGCGGAAACACCATATATTTT. This chain links TRBV6-1 with TRBJ1-3, with a tentative D call TRBD1 (5 bases). Trimming left V 2 bases short and J 4 bases short, with 18 bases between. The CDR3 covers 17 residues. Germline V gene sequence: CDR1 MNHNS, CDR2 SASEGT.

The genes are TRBV6-2 or TRBV6-3 and TRBJ2-7; D may be TRBD2 (6 bases). The CDR3 is made up of 18 amino acids. Germline V gene data show CDR1 as MNHEY and CDR2 as SVGEGT. Trimming removed 6 bases from V and 2 bases from J, with 26 bases in between. The CDR3 loop is CASSVAQFRDSRAYEQYF. The CDR3 DNA follows: TGTGCCAGCAGCGTTGCCCAATTCCGGGACTCCCGCGCCTACGAGCAGTACTTC.

This clonotype was counted ten times or more. The chain employs TRBV2 and TRBJ1-2, with TRBD1 matching 8 bases. This CDR3 is built from 15 residues. CDR1 and CDR2 (germline): SNHLY, FYNNEI. The J segment lost 4 bases and the V segment lost 6 bases, leaving 10 bases of the junction unmatched. The CDR3 DNA is TGTGCCAGCAGGAGCGGGACAGGAGCCTTCTATGGCTACACCTTC. Protein: CASRSGTGAFYGYTF. Complete variable domain (other parts from reference TRBV2 and TRBJ1-2): EPEVTQTPSHQVTQMGQEVILRCVPISNHLYFYWYRQILGQKVEFLVSFYNNEISEKSEIFDDQFSVERPDGSNFTLKIRSTKLEDSAMYFCASRSGTGAFYGYTFGSGTRLTVV.

The rearrangement joins TRBV19 to TRBJ1-6; 9 bases align to TRBD1. This CDR3 has 15 residues. From germline, CDR1 is LNHDA and CDR2 SQIVND (reference sequence). Trimming cost V 5 bases and J 9 bases; bases outside gene matches: 8. The CDR3 spells CASSARTGESSPLHF. In DNA, the CDR3 is TGTGCCAGTAGTGCAAGGACAGGGGAAAGTTCACCCCTCCACTTT.

V usage is TRBV29-1 and J usage is TRBJ1-2; D may be TRBD1 (6 bases). The germline V gene encodes CDR1 SQVTM and CDR2 ANQGSEA. This CDR3 is built from 12 residues. With 8 bases removed from V and 0 bases from J, the gap between germline ends came to 10 bases. CDR3: CSTRTANYGYTF. CDR3 DNA sequence: TGCAGCACCCGGACAGCTAACTATGGCTACACCTTC.

This sequence joins TRBV14 and TRBJ1-6; 9 bases align to TRBD1. The V and J ends lost 1 base and 0 bases, in that order; junction bases with no gene match: 19. CDR3 size: 23 residues. Germline values: CDR1 SGHDN, CDR2 FVKESK. CDR3 coding DNA: TGTGCCAGCAGCCAAGGGTCATTTACGGACAGGGGCTACCAAAGCTCCTATAATTCACCCCTCCACTTT. Protein product: CASSQGSFTDRGYQSSYNSPLHF.

This chain connects TRBV6-1 to TRBJ1-1, with D perhaps TRBD1 (5 bases). This CDR3 is built from 14 residues. V lost 2 bases and J 8 bases, leaving 15 bases between the germline ends. Germline V gene data show CDR1 as MNHNS and CDR2 as SASEGT. The CDR3 sequence: CASSERTPITEAFF. CDR3 in DNA: TGTGCCAGCAGTGAAAGGACACCGATAACCGAAGCTTTCTTT.

This chain uses TRBV4-1 with TRBJ1-4; tentatively, D is TRBD1 (5 bases). The germline CDR1 and CDR2 sequences are MGHRA and YSYEKL. V was pared by 0 bases and J by 8 bases, with 10 bases between. This CDR3 comprises 14 residues. CDR3 bases: TGCGCCAGCAGCCAAGACAGGGCTGGCGAAAAACTGTTTTTT. This sequence encodes CASSQDRAGEKLFF.

V is TRBV12-3 or TRBV12-4 and J is TRBJ1-2; 7 nucleotides agree with TRBD1. This CDR3 contains 12 residues. V was pared by 5 bases and J by 8 bases, with 5 bases of the junction left unmatched. The CDR3 loop is CASSTGVGGYTF. The CDR3 DNA follows: TGTGCCAGCAGTACAGGGGTAGGGGGCTACACCTTC.

The sample holds a few counts of this clonotype. This rearrangement joins TRBV20-1 to TRBJ1-4; D uncertain. The CDR3 has 13 amino acids. The V gene lost 7 bases and the J gene lost 5 bases, with 14 bases spanning the gap. The germline V gene has CDR1 DFQATT and CDR2 SNEGSKA (reference sequence). CDR3 residues: CSVKGPGNEKLFF. DNA of the CDR3: TGCAGTGTTAAAGGTCCCGGAAATGAAAAACTGTTTTTT.

The chain carries TRBV24-1 and TRBJ2-1, with unresolved D. The V end lost 3 bases, the J end lost 0 bases, and 8 bases lay between the germline ends. CDR3 size: 15 residues. From germline, CDR1 is KGHDR and CDR2 SFDVKD. The CDR3 DNA reads as TGTGCCACCAGTGATCCGGATAGCTCCTACAATGAGCAGTTCTTC. It specifies CATSDPDSSYNEQFF.

This clonotype occurred a few times. J is TRBJ2-3 and V is TRBV12-3 or TRBV12-4; D is ambiguous. The CDR3 sequence is 14 residues long. V was shortened by 5 bases and J by 2 bases, with 11 bases between the two germline ends. The CDR3 is CASSPARPTDTQYF. DNA of the CDR3: TGTGCCAGCAGTCCGGCCAGACCCACAGATACGCAGTATTTT.

In nucleotides, the CDR3 is TGTGCCAGCTCACCACCGGAGAAGACCCAGTACTTC. The encoded protein is CASSPPEKTQYF. V gene TRBV18 combines with J gene TRBJ2-5; no clear D. The CDR3 is made up of 12 amino acids. The germline V gene has CDR1 KGHSH and CDR2 LQKENI. V gave up 0 bases and J gave up 6 bases, with 5 bases separating them.

This clonotype came up many times. The chain carries TRBV4-2 and TRBJ2-2; no definite D call. Trimming stripped 1 base from V and 2 bases from J, with 5 bases between. Germline V gene sequence: CDR1 LGHNA, CDR2 YNFKEQ. The CDR3 contains 14 residues. The CDR3 loop reads CASSQGPNTGELFF. CDR3 in DNA: TGTGCCAGCAGCCAAGGGCCTAACACCGGGGAGCTGTTTTTT.

This clonotype was found a few times. The chain employs TRBV9 and TRBJ1-1; D ambiguous. The V end was cut by 2 bases, the J end by 1 base, with 9 bases between. There are 14 residues in the CDR3. CDR1 is SGDLS, CDR2 YYNGEE, per germline. CDR3: CASSVSNQNTEAFF. The CDR3 DNA sequence: TGTGCCAGCAGCGTTTCCAACCAGAACACTGAAGCTTTCTTT.

A few counts support this clonotype. This rearrangement joins TRBV5-6 to TRBJ1-1, with TRBD1 matching over 7 bases. The J segment lost 0 bases and the V segment lost 4 bases, leaving 6 bases of the junction unmatched. Germline V gene sequence: CDR1 SGHDT, CDR2 YYEEEE. CDR3 length: 15 residues. Here the CDR3 reads CASSRTGNMNTEAFF. CDR3 nucleotide sequence: TGTGCCAGCAGCCGGACAGGAAACATGAACACTGAAGCTTTCTTT. Full variable domain (missing parts from reference TRBV5-6 and TRBJ1-1): DAGVTQSPTHLIKTRGQQVTLRCSPKSGHDTVSWYQQALGQGPQFIFQYYEEEERQRGNFPDRFSGHQFPNYSSELNVNALLLGDSALYLCASSRTGNMNTEAFFGQGTRLTVV.